This is a list of T cell receptor beta chains from one sample in a study of T cells in tuberculosis. The method was immunoSEQ multiplex PCR; TCRdb's version includes in-frame clones alone and lacks a portion of them. This table has several thousand clones, about 95% appearing once. Sample: PBMCs. These receptors were taken from an adult with tuberculosis. Each CDR3 is given with its conserved first and last residue. A D gene is named only where the DNA matches it firmly. Size is stated for part of the rows, as once, few or many counts, or as a class when the clone is expanded.

abundance	d_gene	v_gene	j_gene	CDR3aa	CDR3nt
NA	TRBD1	TRBV4-1	TRBJ1-2	CASSQDGDSNGYTF	TGCGCCAGCAGCCAAGATGGGGACAGCAATGGCTACACCTTC
NA	TRBD2	TRBV2	TRBJ2-3	CASSEGTSNF	TGTGCCAGCAGTGAAGGGACTAGCAATTTT
NA	TRBD2	TRBV6-6	TRBJ2-3	CASRTSGVGTDTQYF	TGTGCCAGCAGGACTAGCGGGGTCGGTACAGATACGCAGTATTTT
NA	TRBD1	TRBV6-6	TRBJ1-1	CASSYSDRETEAFF	TGTGCCAGCAGTTACTCGGACAGGGAGACTGAAGCTTTCTTT
NA	TRBD1	TRBV19	TRBJ2-7	CASSINRGTYEQYF	TGTGCCAGTAGTATAAACAGGGGAACCTACGAGCAGTACTTC
NA	TRBD1	TRBV9	TRBJ1-2	CASSPPLRTGNSYGYTF	TGTGCCAGCAGCCCCCCCCTTCGGACAGGGAACAGCTATGGCTACACCTTC
NA	TRBD1	TRBV10-2	TRBJ1-4	CASSDAGGNEKLFF	TGCGCCAGCAGTGACGCAGGGGGAAATGAAAAACTGTTTTTT
NA	NA	TRBV9	TRBJ2-5	CASSVSPDSSETQYF	TGTGCCAGCAGCGTAAGCCCTGATTCGTCAGAGACCCAGTACTTC
NA	NA	TRBV10-2	TRBJ1-2	CASSPQGPNGYTF	TGCGCCAGCAGCCCACAGGGCCCCAATGGCTACACCTTC
NA	TRBD1	TRBV5-1	TRBJ1-4	CASSLEGTGDGGKLFF	TGCGCCAGCAGCTTGGAGGGCACAGGGGACGGTGGAAAACTGTTTTTT
NA	TRBD1	TRBV29-1	TRBJ2-3	CSVAQLTGDRIADPSTDTQYF	TGCAGCGTGGCCCAGTTAACAGGGGATCGGATCGCGGACCCAAGCACAGATACGCAGTATTTT
NA	NA	TRBV7-9	TRBJ2-1	CASSLIGTGSYNEQFF	TGTGCCAGCAGCTTAATAGGCACAGGTTCCTACAATGAGCAGTTCTTC
NA	TRBD1	TRBV7-2	TRBJ1-2	CASSTGPPPYGYTF	TGTGCCAGTTCGACAGGGCCCCCCCCTTATGGCTACACCTTC
NA	NA	TRBV6-6	TRBJ1-1	CASSYGGTSMNTEAFF	TGTGCCAGCAGTTACGGTGGCACCTCCATGAACACTGAAGCTTTCTTT
once	TRBD1	TRBV6-6	TRBJ1-1	CASVLQGGTEAFF	TGTGCCAGCGTACTACAGGGGGGGACTGAAGCTTTCTTT
NA	NA	TRBV5-4	TRBJ2-3	CASSLARTSTDTQYF	TGTGCCAGCAGCTTGGCTCGAACTAGCACAGATACGCAGTATTTT
once	NA	TRBV19	TRBJ2-7	CASGYQGSEQYF	TGTGCCAGTGGATACCAGGGTTCTGAGCAGTACTTC
NA	TRBD1	TRBV4-2	TRBJ1-1	CASSQDIGQGEVEAFF	TGTGCCAGCAGCCAAGACATAGGGCAGGGGGAGGTTGAAGCTTTCTTT
NA	TRBD1	TRBV5-8	TRBJ2-7	CASSSWVRTGDSGQYF	TGTGCCAGCAGTTCCTGGGTAAGGACAGGGGATTCCGGGCAGTACTTC
NA	TRBD2	TRBV5-1	TRBJ2-1	CASSLVDGLVNEQFF	TGCGCCAGCAGTCTGGTCGATGGACTAGTCAATGAGCAGTTCTTC
NA	TRBD1	TRBV6-6	TRBJ2-3	CASSYSQGAGTDTQYF	TGTGCCAGCAGTTACTCGCAGGGGGCTGGCACAGATACGCAGTATTTT
NA	TRBD1	TRBV7-2	TRBJ1-5	CASSLTGQSNQPQHF	TGTGCCAGCAGCTTAACGGGACAGAGCAATCAGCCCCAGCATTTT
NA	NA	TRBV30	TRBJ1-1	CAYTRWRTEAFF	TGTGCCTACACGAGGTGGCGGACTGAAGCTTTCTTT
NA	NA	TRBV20-1	TRBJ2-3	CSALRGDTQYF	TGCAGTGCCTTGAGAGGAGATACGCAGTATTTT
NA	TRBD1	TRBV5-1	TRBJ1-2	CASQPGQGNYGYTF	TGCGCCAGCCAACCGGGACAGGGTAACTATGGCTACACCTTC